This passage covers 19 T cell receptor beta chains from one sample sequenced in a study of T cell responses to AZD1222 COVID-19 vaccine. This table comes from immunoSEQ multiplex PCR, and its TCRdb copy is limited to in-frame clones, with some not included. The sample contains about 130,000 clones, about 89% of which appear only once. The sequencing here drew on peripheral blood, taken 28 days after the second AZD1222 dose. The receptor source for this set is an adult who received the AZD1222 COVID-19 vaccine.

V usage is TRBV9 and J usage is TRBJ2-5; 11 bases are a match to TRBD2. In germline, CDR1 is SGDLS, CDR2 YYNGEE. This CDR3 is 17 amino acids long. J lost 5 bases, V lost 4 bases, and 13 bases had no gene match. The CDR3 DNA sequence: TGTGCCAGCAGCCCCCGGGGTAGCGGGAGGGGATGGGAGACCCAGTACTTC. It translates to CASSPRGSGRGWETQYF.

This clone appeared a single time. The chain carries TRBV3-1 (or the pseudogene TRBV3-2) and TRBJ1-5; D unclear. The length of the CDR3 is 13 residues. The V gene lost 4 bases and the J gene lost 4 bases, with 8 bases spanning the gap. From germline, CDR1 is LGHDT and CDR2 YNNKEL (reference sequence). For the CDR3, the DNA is TGTGCCAGCAGCCGCGGTGCGAATCAGCCCCAGCATTTT. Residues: CASSRGANQPQHF.

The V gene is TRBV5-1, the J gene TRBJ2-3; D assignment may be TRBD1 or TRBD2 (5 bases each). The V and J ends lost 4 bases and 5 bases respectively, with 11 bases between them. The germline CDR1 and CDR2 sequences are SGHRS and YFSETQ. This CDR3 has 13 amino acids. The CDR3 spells CASSRTQGDTQYF. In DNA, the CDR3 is TGCGCCAGCAGCCGGACTCAGGGAGATACGCAGTATTTT.

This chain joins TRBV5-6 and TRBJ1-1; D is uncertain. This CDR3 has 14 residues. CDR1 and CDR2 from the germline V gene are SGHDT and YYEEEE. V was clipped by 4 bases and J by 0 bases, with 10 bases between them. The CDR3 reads CASSPRHMNTEAFF. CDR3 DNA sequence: TGTGCCAGCAGCCCCAGACACATGAACACTGAAGCTTTCTTT.

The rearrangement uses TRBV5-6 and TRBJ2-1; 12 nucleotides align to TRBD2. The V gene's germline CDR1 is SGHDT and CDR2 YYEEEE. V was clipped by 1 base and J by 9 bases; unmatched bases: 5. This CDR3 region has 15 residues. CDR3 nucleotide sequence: TGTGCCAGCAGCTTGTCTAGCGGGAGGGCTGGTGAGCAGTTCTTC. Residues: CASSLSSGRAGEQFF.

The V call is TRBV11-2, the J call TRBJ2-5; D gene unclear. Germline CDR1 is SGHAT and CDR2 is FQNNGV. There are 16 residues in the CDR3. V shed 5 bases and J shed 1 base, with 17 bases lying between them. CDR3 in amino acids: CASSHTIRQIQETQYF. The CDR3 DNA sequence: TGTGCCAGCAGCCACACAATCAGACAAATCCAAGAGACCCAGTACTTC. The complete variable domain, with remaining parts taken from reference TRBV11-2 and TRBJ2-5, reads EAGVAQSPRYKIIEKRQSVAFWCNPISGHATLYWYQQILGQGPKLLIQFQNNGVVDDSQLPKDRFSAERLKGVDSTLKIQPAKLEDSAVYLCASSHTIRQIQETQYFGPGTRLLVL.

CDR3 bases: TGTGCCAGCACTTCGTTGGCTAACTATGGCTACACCTTC. Protein sequence: CASTSLANYGYTF. The chain joins TRBV11-1 to TRBJ1-2; D unclear. Germline CDR1 and CDR2: SGHAT and FQDESV (reference sequence). Trimming cost V 7 bases and J 0 bases, with 9 bases left between them. The CDR3 covers 13 residues. The full variable domain, with the rest looked up from reference TRBV11-1 and TRBJ1-2, is EAEVAQSPRYKITEKSQAVAFWCDPISGHATLYWYRQILGQGPELLVQFQDESVVDDSQLPKDRFSAERLKGVDSTLKIQPAELGDSAMYLCASTSLANYGYTFGSGTRLTVV.

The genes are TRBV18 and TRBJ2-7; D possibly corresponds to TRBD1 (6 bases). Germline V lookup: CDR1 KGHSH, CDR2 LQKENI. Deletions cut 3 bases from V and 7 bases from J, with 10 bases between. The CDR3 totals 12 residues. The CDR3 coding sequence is TGTGCCAGCTCACCCCAGGGGTTGGAGCAGTACTTC. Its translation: CASSPQGLEQYF.

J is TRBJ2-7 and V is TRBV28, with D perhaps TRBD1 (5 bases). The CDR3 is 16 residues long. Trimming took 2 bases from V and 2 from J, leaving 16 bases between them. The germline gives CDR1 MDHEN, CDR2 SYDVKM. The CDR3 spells CASSLRSGSIAYEQYF. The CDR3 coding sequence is TGTGCCAGCAGTTTACGGTCAGGGTCAATCGCCTACGAGCAGTACTTC. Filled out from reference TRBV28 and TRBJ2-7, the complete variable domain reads DVKVTQSSRYLVKRTGEKVFLECVQDMDHENMFWYRQDPGLGLRLIYFSYDVKMKEKGDIPEGYSVSREKKERFSLILESASTNQTSMYLCASSLRSGSIAYEQYFGPGTRLTVT.

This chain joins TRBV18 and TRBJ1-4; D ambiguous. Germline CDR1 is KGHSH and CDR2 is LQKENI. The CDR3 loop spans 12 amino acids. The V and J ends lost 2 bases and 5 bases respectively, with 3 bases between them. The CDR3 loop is CASSPGNEKLFF. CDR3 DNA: TGTGCCAGCTCACCAGGGAATGAAAAACTGTTTTTT.

CDR3 sequence reads: CASSPGTGNGYTF. CDR3 in DNA: TGTGCCAGCAGCCCCGGGACAGGGAATGGCTACACCTTC. The V and J genes are TRBV7-9 and TRBJ1-2; TRBD1 agrees at 9 bases. Germline V lookup: CDR1 SEHNR, CDR2 FQNEAQ (reference sequence). This CDR3 contains 13 residues. Trimming cost V 5 bases and J 6 bases; bases outside gene matches: 4.

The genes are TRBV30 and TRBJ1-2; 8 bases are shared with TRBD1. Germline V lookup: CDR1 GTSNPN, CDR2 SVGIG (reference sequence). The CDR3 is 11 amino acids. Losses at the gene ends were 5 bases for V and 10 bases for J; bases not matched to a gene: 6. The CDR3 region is CAWWTGSVYTF. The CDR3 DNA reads TGTGCCTGGTGGACAGGGTCCGTCTACACCTTC.

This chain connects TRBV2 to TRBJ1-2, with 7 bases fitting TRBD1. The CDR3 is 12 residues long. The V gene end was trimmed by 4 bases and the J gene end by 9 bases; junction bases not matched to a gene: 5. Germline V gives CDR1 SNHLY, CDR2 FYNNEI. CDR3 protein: CASSVDRRCYTF. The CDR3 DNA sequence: TGTGCCAGCAGTGTGGACAGGCGGTGCTACACCTTC.

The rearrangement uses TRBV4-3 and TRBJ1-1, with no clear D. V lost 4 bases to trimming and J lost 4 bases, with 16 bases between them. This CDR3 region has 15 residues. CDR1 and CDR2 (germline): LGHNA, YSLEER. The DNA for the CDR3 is TGCGCCAGCAGCCCCCCGTATGGTGGGGTCACTGAAGCTTTCTTT. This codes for CASSPPYGGVTEAFF.

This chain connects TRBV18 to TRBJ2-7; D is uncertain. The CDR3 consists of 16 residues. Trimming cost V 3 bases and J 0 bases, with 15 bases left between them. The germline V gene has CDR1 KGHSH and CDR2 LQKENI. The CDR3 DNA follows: TGTGCCAGCTCACCCCTCAATAAGCAGAGCTCCTACGAGCAGTACTTC. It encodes CASSPLNKQSSYEQYF.

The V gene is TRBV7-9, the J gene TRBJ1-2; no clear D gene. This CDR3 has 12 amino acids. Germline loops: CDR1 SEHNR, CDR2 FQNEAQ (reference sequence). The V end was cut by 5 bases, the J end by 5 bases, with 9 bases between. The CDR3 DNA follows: TGTGCCAGCAGCCCCAATCCGTATGGCTACACCTTC. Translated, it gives CASSPNPYGYTF.

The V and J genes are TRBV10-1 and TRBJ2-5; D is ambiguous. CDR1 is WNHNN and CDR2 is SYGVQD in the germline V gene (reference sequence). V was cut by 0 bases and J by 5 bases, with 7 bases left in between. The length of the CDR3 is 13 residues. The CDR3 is CASSESAGETQYF. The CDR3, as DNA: TGCGCCAGCAGTGAGTCGGCTGGGGAGACCCAGTACTTC.

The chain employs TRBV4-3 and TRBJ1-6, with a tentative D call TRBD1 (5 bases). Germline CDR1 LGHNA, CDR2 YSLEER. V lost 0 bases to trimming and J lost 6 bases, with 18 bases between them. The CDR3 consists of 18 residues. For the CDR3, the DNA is TGCGCCAGCAGCCAAGATACCCCACGAGTGGGGGGTAATTCACCCCTCCACTTT. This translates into CASSQDTPRVGGNSPLHF.

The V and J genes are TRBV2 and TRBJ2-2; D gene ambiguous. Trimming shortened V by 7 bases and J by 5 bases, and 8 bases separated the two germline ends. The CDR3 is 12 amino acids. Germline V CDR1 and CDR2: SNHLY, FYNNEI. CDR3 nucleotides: TGTGCCAGCAATTGGCCGACCGGGGAGCTGTTTTTT. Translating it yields CASNWPTGELFF. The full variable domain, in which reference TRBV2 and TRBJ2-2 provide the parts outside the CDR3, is EPEVTQTPSHQVTQMGQEVILRCVPISNHLYFYWYRQILGQKVEFLVSFYNNEISEKSEIFDDQFSVERPDGSNFTLKIRSTKLEDSAMYFCASNWPTGELFFGEGSRLTVL.